The 11 T cell receptor beta chains in this list originate from one sample, sequenced in a study of T cell responses to AZD1222 COVID-19 vaccine. Sequenced by immunoSEQ multiplex PCR; TCRdb stores in-frame clones only, minus some. The repertoire holds some 150,000 clones, with approximately 88% as singletons. Material: peripheral blood, obtained on day 0 of MenACWY control vaccination. Source of these receptors: an adult in good health.

CDR3 in DNA: TGTGCCAGCAGCAAGGGGCCGGGCACTGAAGCTTTCTTT. Its protein is CASSKGPGTEAFF. The rearrangement links TRBV5-6 to TRBJ1-1; TRBD1 is a possible D gene (5 bases). The CDR3 length is 13 residues. The germline V gene has CDR1 SGHDT and CDR2 YYEEEE. Trimming pared 4 bases from V and 4 bases from J, leaving 11 bases between.

The V and J genes are TRBV5-1 and TRBJ1-2, with 10 bases lining up with TRBD1. CDR1 and CDR2 (germline): SGHRS, YFSETQ. The CDR3 covers 17 residues. With V trimmed by 4 bases and J by 0 bases, 9 bases remained unmatched. The chain's CDR3 is CASSPWTGGPANYGYTF. DNA of the CDR3: TGCGCCAGCAGCCCCTGGACAGGGGGGCCTGCTAACTATGGCTACACCTTC. Full variable domain (remainder filled in from reference TRBV5-1 and TRBJ1-2): KAGVTQTPRYLIKTRGQQVTLSCSPISGHRSVSWYQQTPGQGLQFLFEYFSETQRNKGNFPGRFSGRQFSNSRSEMNVSTLELGDSALYLCASSPWTGGPANYGYTFGSGTRLTVV.

This chain uses TRBV6-5 with TRBJ1-2; TRBD1 might be the D (5 bases). The CDR3 consists of 15 residues. V gave up 6 bases and J gave up 5 bases, with 19 bases separating them. CDR1 MNHEY and CDR2 SVGAGI come from the germline V gene. In DNA, the CDR3 is TGTGCCAGCAGGCTCTCTGCCAGGGTCGGGTATGGCTACACCTTC. Protein sequence: CASRLSARVGYGYTF.

The V call is TRBV6-2 or TRBV6-3, the J call TRBJ2-7; weak D call: TRBD1 (5 bases). Germline CDR1 reads MNHEY; CDR2 reads SVGEGT. The CDR3 sequence is 12 residues long. Trimming stripped 2 bases from V and 9 bases from J, with 11 bases between. CDR3 amino acids: CASSYRGRPQYF. The CDR3 DNA follows: TGTGCCAGCAGTTACAGGGGAAGGCCGCAGTACTTC.

The chain combines TRBV6-2 or TRBV6-3 with TRBJ1-2; D not certain. The CDR3 is 16 residues long. The germline V gene has CDR1 MNHEY and CDR2 SVGEGT. Between the trimmed V and J ends, which lost 2 bases and 1 base, there was a span of 14 bases. The CDR3 region is CASSYSTHQLNYGYTF. CDR3 nucleotides: TGTGCCAGCAGTTACAGTACTCACCAACTTAACTATGGCTACACCTTC.

The chain couples TRBV9 to TRBJ2-1; D ambiguous. The CDR3 has 12 amino acids. Germline V gene lookup returns CDR1 SGDLS and CDR2 YYNGEE. V was pared by 0 bases and J by 3 bases, with 1 base between. Written as DNA, the CDR3 is TGTGCCAGCAGCGTAGACTACAATGAGCAGTTCTTC. Encoded protein: CASSVDYNEQFF.

This chain links TRBV6-4 with TRBJ1-5, with D perhaps matching TRBD1 (6 bases). CDR1 MRHNA and CDR2 SNTAGT come from the germline V gene. CDR3 length: 13 residues. V was trimmed by 6 bases and J by 3 bases, leaving 9 bases between them. The CDR3 loop is CASSRDNNQPQHF. The CDR3 nucleotides read TGTGCCAGCAGCCGGGACAACAATCAGCCCCAGCATTTT.

The chain joins TRBV13 to TRBJ1-1; the D is unclear. The ends were cut back, 3 bases at V and 7 bases at J, with 12 bases in the middle. Per the germline V gene, CDR1 is PRHDT and CDR2 is FYEKMQ (reference sequence). CDR3 size: 13 residues. CDR3 residues: CASSFNDGYEAFF. The CDR3 coding sequence is TGTGCCAGCAGCTTCAACGACGGGTATGAAGCTTTCTTT.

The chain carries TRBV19 and TRBJ1-1; 8 bases map to TRBD1. V gave up 5 bases and J gave up 9 bases; unmatched junction bases: 2. Germline CDR1 LNHDA, CDR2 SQIVND (reference sequence). CDR3 length equals 11 residues. The CDR3 loop reads CASSRTGKAFF. In DNA form, the CDR3 reads TGTGCCAGTAGTCGGACAGGGAAAGCTTTCTTT.

The rearrangement links TRBV27 to TRBJ2-7, with 9 nucleotides matching TRBD1. The junction had 9 bases not matched to a gene; V was cut back by 6 bases and J by 6 bases. The CDR3 spans 14 residues. Germline V gene data show CDR1 as MNHEY and CDR2 as SMNVEV (reference sequence). The CDR3 DNA sequence: TGTGCCAGCAGCCTGACAGGGGGTCTAGGCGAGCAGTACTTC. This translates into CASSLTGGLGEQYF.

This chain joins TRBV6-5 and TRBJ2-7; TRBD1 aligns across 8 bases. The junction had 10 bases not matched to a gene; V was cut back by 10 bases and J by 5 bases. Per the germline V gene, CDR1 is MNHEY and CDR2 is SVGAGI. CDR3 length equals 13 residues. The CDR3 nucleotides are TGTGCCACCAGCCGGCAGGGGGCCCACGAGCAGTACTTC. Protein product: CATSRQGAHEQYF.